This T cell receptor (beta chain) was retrieved from a study of blood T cell repertoires in COVID-19. Study-wide context: PBMCs, B-cell-depleted T cells, or T cells provided the cDNA or gDNA that made up the material.

Assay used: immunoSEQ multiplex PCR; TCRdb lists only in-frame clones, some missing. The table includes roughly 370,000 clones, 87% detected once. The CDR3 consists of 13 residues. Trimming removed 8 bases from V and 7 bases from J; junction bases left unmatched: 11. The chain couples TRBV12-3 or TRBV12-4 to TRBJ2-7; 7 bases fit TRBD2. Sequencing input: PBMCs or T cells enriched from blood (not recorded which). The source of this sequence is a woman aged 50 to 60 who had recovered from COVID-19. The CDR3 DNA is TGTGCCAGCCAACTGGGGGGGGTGAGGGAGCAGTACTTC. Protein sequence: CASQLGGVREQYF.